This T cell receptor (beta chain) was recovered during a study of blood T cell repertoires in COVID-19. TCRdb's table, derived via immunoSEQ multiplex PCR, lists solely in-frame clones and lacks some. The sample consists of under 200,000 clones, roughly 85% of them appearing once. V lost 2 bases and J 0 bases, leaving 13 bases between the germline ends. CDR1 is KGHSH, CDR2 LQKENI, per germline. This CDR3 is 16 amino acids long. Specimen: peripheral blood. The chain couples TRBV18 to TRBJ1-1; weak D call: TRBD1 (6 bases). This TCR was sampled from a man between 60 and 75 years old with active or convalescent COVID-19. The CDR3 is CASSPNSGTLNTEAFF. The CDR3 DNA reads as TGTGCCAGCTCACCAAACTCCGGGACACTGAACACTGAAGCTTTCTTT.